The TCR beta chain described here comes from a study of T cell responses to AZD1222 COVID-19 vaccine (dated by TCRdb to the early 2020s). For the wider study: TCR sequencing was performed for about 250 trial participants, of whom 200 to 210 were given two doses of AZD1222 and roughly 25 were given two doses of MenACWY control vaccine. Enrollment into the trials was organized by age into subgroups of 18-55, 56-69 and 70-plus years, and those subgroups contained approximately 160, 26 and 62 TCR-sequenced participants, respectively.

Reading the label with the study, this specimen's time point is: about 28 days (+/-7) after the second vaccine dose. AZD1222 recipients whose second dose came at about 4 weeks and those whose second dose came at about 12 weeks were combined into one group, since spike-specific TCR depth and breadth did not differ between the two schedules. Vaccinee samples were obtained from the UK trials COV001 and COV002, which included a single-blind randomized controlled phase 2/3 trial of AZD1222 (ChAdOx1 nCoV-19) in healthy adults. For TCRbeta chain sequencing, PBMC samples from trial participants were taken at day 0 and at day 28 after the second dose. Study-wide conclusions, independent of this receptor: Most participants were white British and females outnumbered males, and the authors suggested that clonal diversity may have been underestimated. After two AZD1222 doses, both the breadth and the depth of spike-specific TCRs were significantly higher than at day 0 and than in MenACWY recipients. In the small 56-69-year group, the increase in depth fell short of significance, most likely because of low power. Epitopes outside the regions mutated in the B.1.351 and B.1.1.7 variants were reportedly recognized by nearly half of the unique spike-specific TCRs. Only a handful of AZD1222 recipients were SARS-CoV-2 seropositive at baseline, limiting conclusions about previously exposed vaccinees. Because no day 14 peak-response samples were available, the repertoires could be characterized only after the peak T cell response. The vaccine-associated CD4 TCRs covered the entire spike protein, and the dominant responses fell in regions 160-218 and 743-854.

The CDR3 regions of human TCRbeta chains were subjected to immunosequencing. Processing in the source paper ran as follows. Repertoire TCRs were matched against a reference library of SARS-CoV-2-specific TCRs generated with the MIRA antigen-specificity platform. Breadth was defined as the fraction of unique TCRs that were SARS-CoV-2-associated. Depth was defined as the fraction of total T cells that were SARS-CoV-2-associated. Using the MIRA data, each spike-specific TCR was mapped to the spike region that the TCR reacts to and placed in a CD4 or CD8 class. Log10-transformed breadth and depth values were compared by one-way ANOVA with Sidak's multiple comparisons tests. TCRdb took over this immuneACCESS table, retaining in-frame rearrangements with V and J assigned. Such tables are incomplete; in checked studies, under half of the missing clones stem from an unresolved V gene, and the remainder is unexplained. The V and J calls and clone size come from that table; D and trimming were worked out from the DNA. Recorded for this sample are 100,000 to 150,000 clones; 85% of them occurred a single time. The ten largest account for less than 5.5% of the sample.

On this clone: Its antigen is still unknown. No base qualities exist here, and no much larger clone lies one base off it.

The germline V gene (reference sequence) provides CDR1 GTSNPN and CDR2 SVGIG. The CDR3 holds 13 amino acids from the cysteine to the phenylalanine. Only the CDR3 DNA is retained, 39 bases long and in frame from the first base. Deletion took 2 bases off V and 4 bases off J, with a span of 11 bases between the germline ends. The rearrangement combines TRBV30 with TRBJ1-1; 5 matching bases give a weak D call of TRBD1. The sequence came from an adult who received the AZD1222 COVID-19 vaccine. Sequences were derived from peripheral blood, sampled 28 days after the second AZD1222 dose. This receptor has the CDR3 CAWSLGRGTEAFF. The DNA reads as follows: TGTGCCTGGAGTCTCGGGAGGGGCACTGAAGCTTTCTTT.